The rows below give T cell receptor beta chains drawn from one sample of a study of blood T cell repertoires in COVID-19. TCRdb's copy holds only in-frame clones and misses some; the assay was immunoSEQ multiplex PCR. This table holds under 400,000 clones, roughly 88% found once. The sample taken for sequencing was peripheral blood. The receptors were gathered from a young woman with COVID-19, enrolled during active disease. CDR3s include the opening cysteine and the closing phenylalanine or tryptophan. A D gene is named only where the DNA matches it firmly. Clone size appears in some rows only: once, few, many, or a class for an expanded clone.

abundance,v_gene,j_gene,d_gene,CDR3aa,CDR3nt
-,TRBV5-1,TRBJ1-2,-,CASSLANRFYTF,TGCGCCAGCAGCTTGGCCAACAGATTCTACACCTTC
-,TRBV7-9,TRBJ2-6,-,CASSPDRAGANVLTF,TGTGCCAGCAGCCCAGACAGAGCTGGGGCCAACGTCCTGACTTTC
once,TRBV28,TRBJ2-7,-,CASSSNQWGDTYEQYF,TGTGCCAGCAGTTCGAACCAGTGGGGAGATACCTACGAGCAGTACTTC
-,TRBV5-1,TRBJ2-7,-,CASSPREFRTVRLYF,TGCGCCAGCAGCCCTCGCGAGTTCCGGACAGTCCGTCTGTACTTC
-,TRBV5-4,TRBJ1-4,TRBD1,CASSLTPGGNEKLFF,TGTGCCAGCAGCTTGACCCCAGGGGGAAATGAAAAACTGTTTTTT
-,TRBV3-1/TRBV3-2,TRBJ1-4,-,CASRLSFATNEKLFF,TGTGCCAGCAGGCTATCATTTGCAACTAATGAAAAACTGTTTTTT
-,TRBV7-9,TRBJ2-7,TRBD2,CASSLPLAGGPDEQYF,TGTGCCAGCAGCTTACCGCTAGCGGGGGGGCCCGACGAGCAGTACTTC
-,TRBV9,TRBJ2-5,TRBD2,CASSPREGIKSWGASETQYF,TGTGCCAGCAGCCCCCGGGAGGGGATAAAGAGCTGGGGGGCCTCAGAGACCCAGTACTTC
-,TRBV12-3/TRBV12-4,TRBJ1-1,-,CASSLDRFSEAFF,TGTGCCAGCAGTTTAGACAGATTCTCTGAAGCTTTCTTT
few,TRBV27,TRBJ1-5,TRBD1,CASSHDRVSQPQHF,TGTGCCAGCAGTCACGACAGGGTATCCCAGCCCCAGCATTTT
-,TRBV6-6,TRBJ1-1,-,CASSGSGRNTEAFF,TGTGCCAGCAGTGGTTCCGGGAGGAACACTGAAGCTTTCTTT
-,TRBV7-3,TRBJ2-7,-,CASSSDLSSYEQYF,TGTGCCAGCAGCTCGGACTTGAGCTCCTACGAGCAGTACTTC
-,TRBV19,TRBJ1-2,-,CASSIGGWAYGYTF,TGTGCCAGTAGTATAGGAGGGTGGGCCTATGGCTACACCTTC
-,TRBV5-1,TRBJ1-3,-,CASSTQGAGNTIYF,TGCGCCAGCAGCACGCAGGGTGCCGGAAACACCATATATTTT
-,TRBV7-8,TRBJ1-2,-,CASSLGGNRVYGYTF,TGTGCCAGCAGCTTAGGAGGGAATCGTGTCTATGGCTACACCTTC
few,TRBV7-9,TRBJ2-1,TRBD2,CASRRRTSGDEQFF,TGTGCCAGCAGGCGGAGGACTAGCGGGGATGAGCAGTTCTTC
-,TRBV14,TRBJ2-1,-,CASSHSHSNEQFF,TGTGCCAGCAGCCACTCCCACTCCAATGAGCAGTTCTTC
-,TRBV6-2/TRBV6-3,TRBJ2-1,TRBD2,CASSNKGLAIEQFF,TGTGCCAGCAGTAACAAGGGACTAGCTATTGAGCAGTTCTTC
-,TRBV6-1,TRBJ2-7,TRBD1,CASSEALPGTVPYEQYF,TGTGCCAGCAGTGAAGCGCTTCCCGGGACAGTTCCCTACGAGCAGTACTTC
-,TRBV4-2,TRBJ1-6,-,CASSQDPRGDSPLHF,TGTGCCAGCAGCCAAGATCCCCGGGGTGATTCACCCCTCCACTTT
-,TRBV6-1,TRBJ1-2,TRBD1,CASSEWTGRGYGYTF,TGTGCCAGCAGTGAATGGACAGGACGGGGCTATGGCTACACCTTC
-,TRBV24-1,TRBJ1-2,-,CATSEGVNYGYTF,TGTGCCACCAGTGAAGGGGTTAACTATGGCTACACCTTC
-,TRBV2,TRBJ1-4,TRBD1,CASSGEGQGIEKLFF,TGTGCCAGCAGTGGGGAGGGACAGGGAATTGAAAAACTGTTTTTT
-,TRBV6-2/TRBV6-3,TRBJ1-5,-,CASSLTKRDNQPQHF,TGTGCCAGCAGTTTGACAAAACGTGACAATCAGCCCCAGCATTTT
-,TRBV7-8,TRBJ2-5,-,CASSPQGETQYF,TGTGCCAGCAGCCCCCAGGGGGAGACCCAGTACTTC
once,TRBV10-3,TRBJ1-2,TRBD1,CAISETDRGRNTF,TGTGCCATCAGTGAGACCGACAGGGGGCGCAACACCTTC